One sample yielded the 16 T cell receptor beta chains listed below, sequenced in a study of T cells after yellow fever vaccination. TCRdb called the 5' RACE reads again in MiXCR, with one record for every CDR3 protein. The sample lists about 320,000 distinct CDR3 sequences, approximately 11% occurring once. This specimen consisted of CD4+ T cells sorted from PBMCs, obtained 45 days after the yellow fever booster vaccination. Receptor source: a man aged 18-30 years who received the YFV17D yellow fever vaccine.

This clonotype showed up many times. The chain combines TRBV2 with TRBJ2-4; 10 nucleotides match TRBD1. Trimming took 5 bases from V and 9 from J; bases not matched to a gene: 1. Germline V CDR1 and CDR2: SNHLY, FYNNEI. The CDR3 has 12 amino acids. CDR3 residues: CASSRQGAIQYF. For the CDR3, the DNA is TGTGCCAGCAGTAGACAGGGGGCCATTCAGTACTTC.

CDR3 coding DNA: TGTGCCAGCAGCTTTGACCGGGACAGAGGGGAGCTGTTTTTT. Translation: CASSFDRDRGELFF. The chain carries TRBV11-2 and TRBJ2-2; 7 bases fit TRBD1. Trimming cost V 3 bases and J 8 bases; bases outside gene matches: 6. The CDR3 is made up of 14 amino acids. The germline V gene encodes CDR1 SGHAT and CDR2 FQNNGV. Based on the CDR3 plus reference TRBV11-2 and TRBJ2-2, the full variable domain is EAGVAQSPRYKIIEKRQSVAFWCNPISGHATLYWYQQILGQGPKLLIQFQNNGVVDDSQLPKDRFSAERLKGVDSTLKIQPAKLEDSAVYLCASSFDRDRGELFFGEGSRLTVL.

This clonotype has a handful of counts. The chain has TRBV27 and TRBJ2-3; D is tentatively TRBD1 or TRBD2 (5 bases each). This CDR3 comprises 15 residues. Germline CDR1 reads MNHEY; CDR2 reads SMNVEV (reference sequence). Trimming removed 3 bases at V and 2 bases at J, with 12 bases between. The CDR3 spells CASSLKGSYTDTQYF. CDR3 sequence (DNA): TGTGCCAGCAGTTTGAAGGGGAGCTACACAGATACGCAGTATTTT.

In the case of this clonotype: A much larger clone is a single base away; this may be a read error. The chain uses TRBV27 and TRBJ2-3; no definite D call. The CDR3 sequence is 13 residues long. Trimming left V 3 bases short and J 3 bases short, with 7 bases between. The V gene's germline CDR1 is MNHEY and CDR2 SMNVEV (reference sequence). CDR3 loop: CASSLGKTDTQYF. The DNA of the CDR3 is TGTGCCAGCAGTTTGGGGAAAACAGATACGCAGTATTTT.

J is TRBJ2-3 and V is TRBV11-1; D possibly uses TRBD1 or TRBD2 (5 bases each). There are 19 residues in the CDR3. The V gene's germline CDR1 is SGHAT and CDR2 FQDESV (reference sequence). Trimming took off 1 base at V and 2 bases at J, with 22 bases between the two ends. Here the CDR3 reads CASSLDDYRDGRSTDTQYF. The CDR3 nucleotides are TGTGCCAGCAGCTTAGACGATTACCGGGACGGTAGGTCCACAGATACGCAGTATTTT.

This chain uses TRBV20-1 with TRBJ1-2; 8 bases align to TRBD1. CDR1 and CDR2 from the germline V gene are DFQATT and SNEGSKA (reference sequence). The V and J ends lost 4 bases and 7 bases, in that order; junction bases with no gene match: 2. The CDR3 has 11 residues. CDR3 nucleotide sequence: TGCAGTGCTACAGGGGGCCTTGGCTACACCTTC. Its protein product is CSATGGLGYTF.

This clonotype has more than one count but fewer than ten. The chain has TRBV5-1 and TRBJ2-7; D possibly uses TRBD1 or TRBD2 (5 bases each). Per germline, CDR1 SGHRS and CDR2 YFSETQ. V was shortened by 0 bases and J by 0 bases, with 13 bases between the two germline ends. The CDR3 loop spans 16 amino acids. DNA for the CDR3: TGCGCCAGCAGCTTGGCCTCGGGGACCCGCTCCTACGAGCAGTACTTC. Amino acid sequence: CASSLASGTRSYEQYF.

V and J are TRBV7-8 and TRBJ2-7, with 8 positions matching TRBD1. CDR3 size: 13 residues. The germline V gene has CDR1 SGHVS and CDR2 FQNEAQ. The V and J ends lost 5 bases and 7 bases, in that order; junction bases with no gene match: 7. The CDR3 region has the DNA TGTGCCAGCAGCATCGACAGGGGCGGGGAGCAGTACTTC. Its translation is CASSIDRGGEQYF. Variable domain in full (rest from reference TRBV7-8 and TRBJ2-7): GAGVSQSPRYKVAKRGQDVALRCDPISGHVSLFWYQQALGQGPEFLTYFQNEAQLDKSGLPSDRFFAERPEGSVSTLKIQRTQQEDSAVYLCASSIDRGGEQYFGPGTRLTVT.

This clonotype was found a few times. This rearrangement joins TRBV11-2 to TRBJ1-6, with D possibly TRBD1 on 6 matching bases. The CDR3 runs 12 residues. Germline V gene sequence: CDR1 SGHAT, CDR2 FQNNGV. V lost 8 bases, J lost 10 bases, and 12 bases lay in between. This chain's CDR3 is CASRHTGSPLHF. CDR3 DNA: TGTGCCAGCCGGCATACAGGGTCACCCCTCCACTTT.

The V call is TRBV5-1, the J call TRBJ2-1; unclear D gene. Germline V gene lookup returns CDR1 SGHRS and CDR2 YFSETQ. V was shortened by 4 bases and J by 3 bases, with 11 bases between the two germline ends. The CDR3 contains 14 residues. CDR3 nucleotides: TGCGCCAGCAGCCCTACCCCTGACTACAATGAGCAGTTCTTC. Its protein product is CASSPTPDYNEQFF.

This clonotype has ten or more counts. The V call is TRBV18, the J call TRBJ2-3; D is unresolved. Trimming removed 8 bases from V and 0 bases from J, with 6 bases in between. CDR3 length: 12 amino acids. Per germline, CDR1 KGHSH and CDR2 LQKENI. CDR3 region: CASSPSTDTQYF. CDR3 DNA sequence: TGTGCCAGCAGTCCCAGCACAGATACGCAGTATTTT.

This clonotype occurred a few times. The CDR3 DNA follows: TGTGCCAGCAGCGTAGCTCCGGGGGGTAGCACAGATACGCAGTATTTT. This gives the protein CASSVAPGGSTDTQYF. This rearrangement joins TRBV9 to TRBJ2-3, with 7 bases lining up with TRBD2. Germline assignment: CDR1 SGDLS and CDR2 YYNGEE. Trimming took 0 bases from V and 0 from J; bases not matched to a gene: 4. The CDR3 is made up of 16 amino acids.

V is TRBV5-1 and J is TRBJ1-6, with D possibly matching TRBD1 (5 bases). Per the germline V gene, CDR1 is SGHRS and CDR2 is YFSETQ. Trimming left V 4 bases short and J 10 bases short, with 18 bases between. This CDR3 has 15 residues. For the CDR3, the DNA is TGCGCCAGCAGCCAGAGGTGGGGGGAAGAATCACCCCTCCACTTT. Its protein product is CASSQRWGEESPLHF.

The chain carries TRBV3-1 and TRBJ1-2; the D is unclear. Trimming shortened V by 5 bases and J by 2 bases, and 9 bases separated the two germline ends. The length of the CDR3 is 13 residues. Germline CDR1 is LGHDT and CDR2 is YNNKEL (reference sequence). CDR3 coding DNA: TGTGCCAGCAGCGTCACAGAGAACTATGGCTACACCTTC. Amino acid sequence: CASSVTENYGYTF. The full variable domain, in which reference TRBV3-1 and TRBJ1-2 provide the parts outside the CDR3, is DTAVSQTPKYLVTQMGNDKSIKCEQNLGHDTMYWYKQDSKKFLKIMFSYNNKELIINETVPNRFSPKSPDKAHLNLHINSLELGDSAVYFCASSVTENYGYTFGSGTRLTVV.

This sequence joins TRBV7-2 and TRBJ2-1; TRBD2 aligns across 9 bases. The CDR3 covers 13 residues. The J segment lost 10 bases and the V segment lost 5 bases, leaving 6 bases of the junction unmatched. The germline V gene encodes CDR1 SGHTA and CDR2 FQGNSA. The CDR3 DNA follows: TGTGCCAGCAGCGGGACTAGCAAAACCGAGCAGTTCTTC. This translates into CASSGTSKTEQFF.

This chain uses TRBV24-1 with TRBJ2-5, with D possibly matching TRBD1 (5 bases). The CDR3 loop spans 15 amino acids. Germline V gene data show CDR1 as KGHDR and CDR2 as SFDVKD. The V and J ends lost 2 bases and 0 bases respectively, with 9 bases between them. The CDR3 DNA sequence: TGTGCCACCAGTGATTCTAAGGGGTACCAAGAGACCCAGTACTTC. This gives the protein CATSDSKGYQETQYF.